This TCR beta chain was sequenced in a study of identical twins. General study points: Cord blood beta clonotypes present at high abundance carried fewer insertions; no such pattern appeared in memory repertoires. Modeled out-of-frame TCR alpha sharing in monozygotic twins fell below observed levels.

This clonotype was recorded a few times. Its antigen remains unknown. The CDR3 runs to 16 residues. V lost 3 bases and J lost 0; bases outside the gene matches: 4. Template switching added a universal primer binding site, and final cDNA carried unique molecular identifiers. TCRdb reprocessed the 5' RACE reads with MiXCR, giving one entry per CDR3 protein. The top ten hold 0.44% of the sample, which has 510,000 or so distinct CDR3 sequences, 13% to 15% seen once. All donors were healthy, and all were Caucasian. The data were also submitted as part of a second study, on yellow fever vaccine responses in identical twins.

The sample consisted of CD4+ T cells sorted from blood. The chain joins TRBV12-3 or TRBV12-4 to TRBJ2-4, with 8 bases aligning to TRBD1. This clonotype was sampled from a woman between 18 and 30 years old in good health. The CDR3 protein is CASSLDRALAKNIQYF. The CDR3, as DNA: TGTGCCAGCAGTTTGGACAGGGCCTTAGCCAAAAACATTCAGTACTTC.